The rows below give T cell receptor beta chains drawn from one sample of a study of read filtering for tumor transcriptome and immune sequencing. TCRdb recomputed calls from the reads with MiXCR, one row per CDR3 protein. This table has more than 100,000 distinct CDR3 sequences, around 14% appearing once. The source material was a population of CD138-negative cells sorted from bone marrow. The receptors come from a donor at least 40 years old with multiple myeloma. Each CDR3 is given with its conserved first and last residue. D genes are given only for firm matches. Clone sizes are shown as once, few or many counts, or a class when the clone is expanded.

many,TRBD1,TRBJ2-1,TRBV7-9,CASSFMGQDYFHAPYNEQFF,TGTGCCAGCAGCTTTATGGGACAGGATTATTTTCACGCTCCTTACAATGAGCAGTTCTTC
many,NA,TRBJ1-5,TRBV7-2,CASSLTNQPQHF,TGTGCCAGCAGCTTAACTAATCAGCCCCAGCATTTT
few,TRBD2,TRBJ2-5,TRBV10-2,CASTSLAGGPGETQYF,TGCGCCAGCACCTCTTTAGCGGGAGGGCCGGGGGAGACCCAGTACTTC
many,TRBD2,TRBJ2-1,TRBV30,CAWRPGGYYNEQFF,TGTGCCTGGAGGCCGGGGGGATACTACAATGAGCAGTTCTTC
many,NA,TRBJ2-1,TRBV4-3,CASSQDKSGKREQFF,TGCGCCAGCAGCCAAGATAAGTCAGGGAAAAGAGAGCAGTTCTTC
many,TRBD2,TRBJ2-7,TRBV29-1,CSALTVTSGSRYEQYF,TGCAGCGCCCTGACAGTAACTAGCGGGAGCAGGTACGAGCAGTACTTC
many,NA,TRBJ1-5,TRBV19,CASSMVQYSNQPQHF,TGTGCCAGTAGTATGGTACAATATAGCAATCAGCCCCAGCATTTT
few,TRBD1,TRBJ1-3,TRBV27,CASSLKGAIGNTIYF,TGTGCCAGCAGTTTAAAGGGGGCGATTGGAAACACCATATATTTT
many,NA,TRBJ2-1,TRBV11-2,CASSLGGPLPYNEQFF,TGTGCCAGCAGCTTAGGTGGGCCGCTACCCTACAATGAGCAGTTCTTC
many,NA,TRBJ1-1,TRBV4-2,CASSQRGGGRGTEAFF,TGTGCCAGCAGCCAGAGGGGGGGGGGCCGGGGCACTGAAGCTTTCTTT
many,NA,TRBJ2-2,TRBV9,CASSVDLAPGELFF,TGTGCCAGCAGCGTAGACTTAGCTCCCGGGGAGCTGTTTTTT